These T cell receptor beta chains were read from a single sample in a study of cytomegalovirus exposure and HLA in healthy donors. The protocol was immunoSEQ multiplex PCR, while the TCRdb copy is restricted to in-frame clones and leaves out a portion. The sample contains over 150,000 clones, around four fifths of which appear only once. The specimen sequenced was PBMCs. The receptor set was obtained from a woman in her forties or fifties in good health and CMV-seronegative. The CDR3 runs from the conserved cysteine through the conserved F or W. The order of the fields is D gene, V gene, clone size, J gene, CDR3 protein, CDR3 DNA. A D gene is named only where the DNA matches it firmly. Size is stated for part of the rows, as once, few or many counts, or as a class when the clone is expanded.

>TRBD1|TRBV6-5|.|TRBJ2-7
CASSSTGGIEGQYF
TGTGCCAGCAGTTCGACAGGGGGCATCGAGGGGCAGTACTTC
>TRBD1|TRBV19|few|TRBJ1-5
CASSATDRGDNQPQHF
TGTGCCAGTAGTGCCACGGACAGGGGTGATAATCAGCCCCAGCATTTT
>TRBD1|TRBV5-6|few|TRBJ2-5
CASSRTGTGGKTQYF
TGTGCCAGCAGCCGTACCGGGACAGGGGGAAAGACCCAGTACTTC
>TRBD1|TRBV4-3|.|TRBJ2-1
CASSQVRGQGITWQFF
TGCGCCAGCAGCCAAGTCAGGGGACAGGGGATAACGTGGCAGTTCTTC
>TRBD1|TRBV5-4|.|TRBJ1-1
CASSPAGGRTNTEAFF
TGTGCCAGCAGCCCCGCAGGGGGCCGGACGAACACTGAAGCTTTCTTT
>.|TRBV5-6|.|TRBJ2-3
CASSFNLRDTQYF
TGTGCCAGCAGCTTTAATTTGAGAGATACGCAGTATTTT
>.|TRBV7-6|few|TRBJ1-4
CASSLKERWATNEKLFF
TGTGCCAGCAGCTTAAAAGAGCGGTGGGCAACTAATGAAAAACTGTTTTTT
>TRBD1|TRBV6-5|.|TRBJ1-2
CASSWPYGRGDYGYTF
TGTGCCAGCAGTTGGCCTTACGGCAGGGGGGACTATGGCTACACCTTC
>TRBD2|TRBV28|.|TRBJ2-6
CASSRGGAGANVLTF
TGTGCCAGCTCCCGGGGGGGGGCTGGGGCCAACGTCCTGACTTTC
>.|TRBV7-3|.|TRBJ1-1
CASSLNGGFGMNTEAFF
TGTGCCAGCAGCTTAAATGGTGGGTTCGGGATGAACACTGAAGCTTTCTTT
>.|TRBV7-7|.|TRBJ2-7
CASSKSTDTSYEQYF
TGTGCTAGCAGCAAGAGTACAGATACCTCCTACGAGCAGTACTTC
>.|TRBV28|.|TRBJ1-6
CASSWDNYNSPLHF
TGTGCCAGCAGTTGGGACAACTATAATTCACCCCTCCACTTT
>TRBD1|TRBV5-1|.|TRBJ1-1
CASSFTQGENTEAFF
TGCGCCAGCAGCTTTACACAGGGGGAGAACACTGAAGCTTTCTTT
>.|TRBV4-2|.|TRBJ2-2
CASSQDPRENTGELFF
TGTGCCAGCAGCCAAGATCCAAGAGAAAACACCGGGGAGCTGTTTTTT
>.|TRBV7-2|once|TRBJ1-5
CASSLRGGLEPQHF
TGTGCCAGCAGCTTAAGGGGTGGATTGGAGCCCCAGCATTTT
>.|TRBV19|.|TRBJ1-2
CASSIGQGQDYGYTF
TGTGCCAGTAGTATTGGGCAGGGGCAAGACTATGGCTACACCTTC
>TRBD2|TRBV4-3|.|TRBJ2-1
CASSPTSGRDEQFF
TGCGCCAGCAGCCCGACTAGCGGGAGGGATGAGCAGTTCTTC
>TRBD2|TRBV4-3|.|TRBJ2-5
CASSQWLAGGTQYF
TGCGCCAGCAGCCAATGGCTAGCGGGGGGGACCCAGTACTTC
>TRBD2|TRBV15|.|TRBJ2-3
CATSRDSGERTDTQYF
TGTGCCACCAGCAGAGATAGCGGGGAGCGCACAGATACGCAGTATTTT
>.|TRBV15|.|TRBJ1-1
CATSRGGERSEAFF
TGTGCCACCAGCAGAGGAGGCGAGAGATCTGAAGCTTTCTTT
>TRBD2|TRBV18|.|TRBJ2-5
CASSPIAGGLETQYF
TGTGCCAGCTCACCAATAGCGGGAGGGCTGGAGACCCAGTACTTC
>TRBD2|TRBV2|.|TRBJ2-7
CASTGTSGDPYEQYF
TGTGCCAGCACTGGGACTAGCGGAGACCCCTACGAGCAGTACTTC
>.|TRBV25-1|.|TRBJ2-2
CASSENRAGTGELFF
TGTGCCAGCAGTGAAAACAGGGCCGGCACCGGGGAGCTGTTTTTT